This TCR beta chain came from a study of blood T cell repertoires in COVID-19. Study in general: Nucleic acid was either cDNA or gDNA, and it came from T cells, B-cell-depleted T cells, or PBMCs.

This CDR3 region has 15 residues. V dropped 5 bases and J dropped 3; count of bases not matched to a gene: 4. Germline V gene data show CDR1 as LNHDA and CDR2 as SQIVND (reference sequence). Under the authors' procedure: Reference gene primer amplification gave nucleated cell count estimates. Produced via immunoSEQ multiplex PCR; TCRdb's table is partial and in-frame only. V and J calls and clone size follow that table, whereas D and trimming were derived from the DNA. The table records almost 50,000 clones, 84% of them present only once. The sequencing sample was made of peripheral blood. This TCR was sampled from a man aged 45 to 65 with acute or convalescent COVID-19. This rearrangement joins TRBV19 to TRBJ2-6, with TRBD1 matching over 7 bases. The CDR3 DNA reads TGTGCCAGTAGTCCCTCAGGGGGTGGGGCCAACGTCCTGACTTTC. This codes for CASSPSGGGANVLTF.